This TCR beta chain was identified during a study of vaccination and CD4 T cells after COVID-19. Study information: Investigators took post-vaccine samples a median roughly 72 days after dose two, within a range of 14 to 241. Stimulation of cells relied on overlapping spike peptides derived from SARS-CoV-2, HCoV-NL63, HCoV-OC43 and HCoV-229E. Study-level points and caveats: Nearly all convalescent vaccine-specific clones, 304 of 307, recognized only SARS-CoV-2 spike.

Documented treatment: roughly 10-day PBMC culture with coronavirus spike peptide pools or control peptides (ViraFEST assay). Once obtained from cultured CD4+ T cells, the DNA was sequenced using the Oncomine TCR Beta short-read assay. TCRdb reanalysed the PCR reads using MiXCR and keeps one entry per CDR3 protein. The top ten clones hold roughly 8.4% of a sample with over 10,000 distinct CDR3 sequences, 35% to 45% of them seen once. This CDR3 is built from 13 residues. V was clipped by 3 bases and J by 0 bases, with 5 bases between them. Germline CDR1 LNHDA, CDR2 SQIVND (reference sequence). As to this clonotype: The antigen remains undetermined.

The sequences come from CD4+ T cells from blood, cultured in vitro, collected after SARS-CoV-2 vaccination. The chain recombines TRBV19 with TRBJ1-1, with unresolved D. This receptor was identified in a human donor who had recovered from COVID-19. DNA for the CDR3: TGTGCCAGTAGTATTAAGATGAACACTGAAGCTTTCTTT. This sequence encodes CASSIKMNTEAFF.